Below, 4 T cell receptor beta chains from the same sample are listed, as sequenced in a study of cytomegalovirus exposure and HLA in healthy donors. The PCR ran on 60 Vbeta and 13 Jbeta primers. Sequencing used immunoSEQ multiplex PCR; TCRdb keeps in-frame clones, though not all of them. Reported are tens of thousands of clones; the ten largest clones contain approximately 2.1%. Sequenced input: PBMCs. These receptor sequences come from a woman aged 18-35 years in good health and CMV-seronegative.

A note on this clone: In the same sample, other DNA sequences code for this CDR3. The rearrangement joins TRBV30 to TRBJ2-5, with D perhaps matching TRBD2 (6 bases). The CDR3 has 12 residues. The V gene lost 0 bases and the J gene lost 5 bases, with 7 bases spanning the gap. In germline, CDR1 is GTSNPN, CDR2 SVGIG (reference sequence). The CDR3 reads CAWSVLAETQYF. CDR3 in DNA: TGTGCCTGGAGTGTACTAGCTGAGACCCAGTACTTC.

The DNA for the CDR3 is TGTGCCAGCAGCTCGCCCCTCAACCTCAGGGCCGGCACTGAAGCTTTCTTT. It encodes CASSSPLNLRAGTEAFF. The J gene is TRBJ1-1, the V gene TRBV5-6, with a weak D call TRBD1 (5 bases). This CDR3 has 17 amino acids. V dropped 3 bases and J dropped 4 bases, with 22 bases sitting between them. CDR1 SGHDT and CDR2 YYEEEE come from the germline V gene.

The V call is TRBV7-2, the J call TRBJ2-1; weak D call: TRBD1 (5 bases). The CDR3 is 16 residues long. CDR1 and CDR2 (germline): SGHTA, FQGNSA. Trimming took off 3 bases at V and 7 bases at J, with 19 bases between the two ends. The CDR3 sequence is CASSLALRQPVNEQFF. CDR3 bases: TGTGCCAGCAGCTTGGCGTTGAGACAGCCGGTGAATGAGCAGTTCTTC.

This sequence joins TRBV29-1 and TRBJ2-6; 7 bases are shared with TRBD2. CDR3 length: 14 residues. The J segment lost 0 bases and the V segment lost 6 bases, leaving 2 bases of the junction unmatched. Germline V gives CDR1 SQVTM, CDR2 ANQGSEA. CDR3 coding DNA: TGCAGCGTGGGGGGGGTCTCTGGGGCCAACGTCCTGACTTTC. This encodes CSVGGVSGANVLTF.